This T cell receptor (beta chain) originates from a study of OX40 agonist ivuxolimab in advanced cancers. With respect to the entire study: Ivuxolimab was a fully human IgG2 agonistic monoclonal antibody targeting the costimulatory receptor OX40 (CD134). Intravenous ivuxolimab was administered to patients every 2 weeks at six dose levels: 0.01, 0.1, 0.3, 1.5, 3 and 10 mg/kg. Among the roughly 52 dose-escalation patients, about 19 had hepatocellular carcinoma, roughly 15 melanoma, 9 renal cell carcinoma and 9 head and neck cancer. In the dose-escalation cohort, 82.7% of patients were male, and the mean age was approximately 55 years, with a range of roughly 23 to 85. Patients were allowed to have had prior anti-PD-1, anti-PD-L1 or anti-CTLA-4 therapy, and around 40% of the dose-escalation patients had previously received checkpoint inhibitors. Three dose-escalation patients achieved partial responses, one with hepatocellular carcinoma and two with cutaneous melanoma. Peripheral TCRbeta sequencing aimed to test whether ivuxolimab altered TCR sequence diversity and caused clonal T-cell expansion. The paper reports the monotherapy dose-escalation portion (N of about 47 patients) of the phase I ivuxolimab trial. Study-wide findings and limitations: In partial responders in the 0.1-3.0 mg/kg groups, normalized peripheral clonal expansion was found to be among the lowest, especially among CD8+ T cells. The antigen specificity of the clonally expanded peripheral T cells was not determined. After ivuxolimab, more expanded clones were found on average in CD8+ T cells than in CD4+ T cells. Clonal expansion of both CD4+ and CD8+ blood T cells was observed from baseline to week 6 at doses 0.1 to 3.0 mg/kg. Low levels of normalized T-cell clonal expansion were also seen in some patients who did not respond.

Concerning this clone itself: The antigen this receptor binds is unknown. The record has no base qualities; no much larger clone is one base away.

Genomic DNA was isolated from the sorted cells so that the TCRbeta CDR3 region could be sequenced. TCRbeta CDR3 regions were sequenced using the immunoSEQ Assay. This immuneACCESS table, as held by TCRdb, lists in-frame sequences with V and J called but not all clones. Of the missing ones, under half trace to an unresolved V gene in checked studies; the others have no known cause. This sample gives tens of thousands of clones in total; around nine tenths of them show up just once. The ten largest make up 0.43% of the sample. The trial excluded patients who had a history of autoimmune disease or who were on systemic immunosuppression. Peripheral blood for TCR sequencing was collected from all dose cohorts at baseline, on cycle 4 day 1, and on cycle 7 day 1. Samples were obtained from an open-label, multicenter, first-in-human phase I dose-escalation trial of ivuxolimab. Adults with locally advanced or metastatic head and neck squamous cell, hepatocellular, melanoma or renal cell carcinoma were enrolled in the trial. Before TCR sequencing, CD4+ T cells and CD8+ T cells from peripheral blood were sorted into separate populations.

After removal of 3 bases from V and 7 bases from J, the junction retains 4 bases not matched to a gene. Including cysteine and phenylalanine, the CDR3 has 14 amino acids. Of the read, only the CDR3 DNA is kept; its 42 bases are in frame from base 1. CDR1 and CDR2 are read off the germline V gene as SGHRS and YFSETQ. Here the sequenced sample was CD4+ or CD8+ T cells sorted from blood, taken in a trial of the OX40 agonist ivuxolimab. The rearranged segments are TRBV5-1 and TRBJ1-5, with 10 bases matching TRBD1. The receptor comes from an adult with an advanced solid tumor such as melanoma, head and neck, liver or kidney cancer. Here is the DNA: TGCGCCAGCAGCTCGACAGGGGGCTCCCAGCCCCAGCATTTT. This codes for CASSSTGGSQPQHF.